This T cell receptor beta chain is from a study of T-cell memory formation after mild COVID-19. General study points: CD4+ contracting clones were mainly CM and EM; CD8+ ones, EMRA. A balance of CD4 and CD8 characterized clones contracting day 15 to 85, whereas later expanders leaned CD4+.

Constant-segment primers were used for 5'RACE, and the resulting TCR alpha and TCR beta cDNA libraries carried sample barcodes and UMIs. TCRdb ran MiXCR on the 5' RACE reads and lists one entry per CDR3 protein. The sample lists some 490,000 distinct CDR3 sequences; 15% to 20% were seen once. This clonotype showed up just once. Its antigen is not known. The germline gives CDR1 GTSNPN, CDR2 SVGIG (reference sequence). V shed 0 bases and J shed 6 bases, with 21 bases lying between them. The CDR3 is 17 amino acids. This sequence joins TRBV30 and TRBJ2-1; the D is unclear. The sequence was obtained from an adult woman who had mild COVID-19 (a few samples of this study predate the infection). Cell type and time point are not known. Input material: PBMCs or a T cell subset sorted from them (not recorded which). The CDR3 loop reads CAWSVLTPGPMGNEQFF. The DNA of the CDR3 is TGTGCCTGGAGTGTACTGACGCCGGGTCCTATGGGCAATGAGCAGTTCTTC.